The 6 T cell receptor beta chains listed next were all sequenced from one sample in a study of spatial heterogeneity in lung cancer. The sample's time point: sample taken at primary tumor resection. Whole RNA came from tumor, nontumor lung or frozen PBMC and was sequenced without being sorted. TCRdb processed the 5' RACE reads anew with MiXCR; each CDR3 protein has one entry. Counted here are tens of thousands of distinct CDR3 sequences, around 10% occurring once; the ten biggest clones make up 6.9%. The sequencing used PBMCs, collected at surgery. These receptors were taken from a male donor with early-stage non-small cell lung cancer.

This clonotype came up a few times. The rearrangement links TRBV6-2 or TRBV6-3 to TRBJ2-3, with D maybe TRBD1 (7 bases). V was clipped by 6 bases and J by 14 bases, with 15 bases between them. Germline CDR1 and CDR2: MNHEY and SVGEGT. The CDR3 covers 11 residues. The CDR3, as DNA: TGTGCCAGCAGCCGCGGGACAGCGGCGTATTTT. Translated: CASSRGTAAYF.

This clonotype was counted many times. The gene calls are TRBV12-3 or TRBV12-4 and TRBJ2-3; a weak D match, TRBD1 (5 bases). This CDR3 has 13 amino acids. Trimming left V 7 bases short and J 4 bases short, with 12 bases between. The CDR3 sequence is CASTPGAADTQYF. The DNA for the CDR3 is TGTGCCAGCACCCCTGGGGCGGCAGATACGCAGTATTTT.

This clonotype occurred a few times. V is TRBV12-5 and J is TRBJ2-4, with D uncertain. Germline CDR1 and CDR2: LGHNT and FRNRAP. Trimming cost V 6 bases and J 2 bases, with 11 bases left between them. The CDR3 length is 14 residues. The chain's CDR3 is CASGDLETKNIQYF. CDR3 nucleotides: TGTGCTAGTGGCGACCTAGAAACCAAAAACATTCAGTACTTC.

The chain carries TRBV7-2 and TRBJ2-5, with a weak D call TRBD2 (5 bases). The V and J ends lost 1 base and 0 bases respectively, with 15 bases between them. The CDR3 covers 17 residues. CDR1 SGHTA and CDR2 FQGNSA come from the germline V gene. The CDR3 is CASSLGVLRAYQETQYF. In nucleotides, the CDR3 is TGTGCCAGCAGCTTAGGGGTGTTGCGGGCCTACCAAGAGACCCAGTACTTC. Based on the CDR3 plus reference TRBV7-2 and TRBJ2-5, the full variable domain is GAGVSQSPSNKVTEKGKDVELRCDPISGHTALYWYRQSLGQGLEFLIYFQGNSAPDKSGLPSDRFSAERTGGSVSTLTIQRTQQEDSAVYLCASSLGVLRAYQETQYFGPGTRLLVL.

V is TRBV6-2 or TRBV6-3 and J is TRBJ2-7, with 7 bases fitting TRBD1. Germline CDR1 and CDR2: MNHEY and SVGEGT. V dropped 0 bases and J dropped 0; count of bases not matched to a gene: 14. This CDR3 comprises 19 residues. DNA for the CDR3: TGTGCCAGCAGTTACTCCGAGACAGGGCTACCTAGGAGCTCCTACGAGCAGTACTTC. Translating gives CASSYSETGLPRSSYEQYF.

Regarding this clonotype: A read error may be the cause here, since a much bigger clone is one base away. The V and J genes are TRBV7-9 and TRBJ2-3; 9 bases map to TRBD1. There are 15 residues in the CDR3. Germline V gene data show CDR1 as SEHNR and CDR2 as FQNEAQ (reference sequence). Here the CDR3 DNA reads TGTGCCAGCGGGCCCCCCGGGACAGGGAGTTATACGCAGAATTTT. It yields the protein CASGPPGTGSYTQNF.